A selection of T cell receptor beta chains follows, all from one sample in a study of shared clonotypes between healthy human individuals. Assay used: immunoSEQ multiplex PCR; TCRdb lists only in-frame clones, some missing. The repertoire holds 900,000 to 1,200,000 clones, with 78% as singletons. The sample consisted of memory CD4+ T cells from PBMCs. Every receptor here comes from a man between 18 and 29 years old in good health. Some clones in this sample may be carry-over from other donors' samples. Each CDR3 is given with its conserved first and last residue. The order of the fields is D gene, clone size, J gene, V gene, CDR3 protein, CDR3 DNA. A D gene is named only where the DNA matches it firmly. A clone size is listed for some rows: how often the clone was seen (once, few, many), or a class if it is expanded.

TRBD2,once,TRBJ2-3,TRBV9,CASSISGRASTDTQYF,TGTGCCAGCAGCATTAGCGGGAGGGCCTCCACAGATACGCAGTATTTT
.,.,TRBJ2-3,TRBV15,CATSPRAGDSDTQYF,TGTGCCACCTCCCCCCGGGCAGGGGATTCAGATACGCAGTATTTT
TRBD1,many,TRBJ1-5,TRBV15,CATSTPGGTGRQPQHF,TGTGCCACCAGCACTCCTGGGGGGACAGGGCGGCAGCCCCAGCATTTT
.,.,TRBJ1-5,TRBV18,CASSPGPAFGNQPQHF,TGTGCCAGCTCACCGGGACCCGCTTTCGGCAATCAGCCCCAGCATTTT
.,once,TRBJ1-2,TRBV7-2,CASSLVRAAAYGYTF,TGTGCCAGCAGCTTAGTTCGGGCGGCAGCCTATGGCTACACCTTC
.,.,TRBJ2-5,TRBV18,CASSPATGQRETQYF,TGTGCCAGCTCACCGGCAACAGGCCAAAGAGAGACCCAGTACTTC
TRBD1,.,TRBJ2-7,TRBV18,CASSPRTGDEQYF,TGTGCCAGCTCACCAAGGACAGGGGACGAGCAGTACTTC
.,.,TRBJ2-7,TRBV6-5,CASKINYEQYF,TGTGCCAGCAAGATAAACTACGAGCAGTACTTC
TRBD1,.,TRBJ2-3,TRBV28,CASSIPGQGWTDTQYF,TGTGCCAGCAGTATCCCGGGACAGGGGTGGACAGATACGCAGTATTTT
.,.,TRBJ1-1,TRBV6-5,CASSRAVNTEAFF,TGTGCCAGCAGCCGAGCGGTGAACACTGAAGCTTTCTTT
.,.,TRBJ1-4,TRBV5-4,CASSAKSQGGNGEKLFF,TGTGCCAGCAGCGCTAAATCGCAGGGCGGCAACGGGGAAAAACTGTTTTTT
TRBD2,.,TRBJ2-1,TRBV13,CASSSSVRETSFF,TGTGCCAGCAGCTCTAGCGTGCGGGAGACGTCGTTCTTC
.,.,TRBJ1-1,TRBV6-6,CASTRQAQNTEAFF,TGTGCCAGCACCAGACAGGCCCAGAACACTGAAGCTTTCTTT
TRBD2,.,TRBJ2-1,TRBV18,CASSRTSGITYEQFF,TGTGCCAGCTCAAGGACTAGCGGGATTACCTATGAGCAGTTCTTC
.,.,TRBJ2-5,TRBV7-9,CASSLGNSGETQYF,TGTGCCAGCAGCTTAGGTAATAGTGGAGAGACCCAGTACTTC
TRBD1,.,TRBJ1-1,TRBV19,CASRPIGQGVEAFF,TGTGCCAGTAGGCCGATTGGACAGGGCGTGGAAGCTTTCTTT
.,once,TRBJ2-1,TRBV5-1,CASSLRLASGVVDEQFF,TGCGCCAGCAGCTTACGCCTCGCGTCGGGAGTAGTCGATGAGCAGTTCTTC